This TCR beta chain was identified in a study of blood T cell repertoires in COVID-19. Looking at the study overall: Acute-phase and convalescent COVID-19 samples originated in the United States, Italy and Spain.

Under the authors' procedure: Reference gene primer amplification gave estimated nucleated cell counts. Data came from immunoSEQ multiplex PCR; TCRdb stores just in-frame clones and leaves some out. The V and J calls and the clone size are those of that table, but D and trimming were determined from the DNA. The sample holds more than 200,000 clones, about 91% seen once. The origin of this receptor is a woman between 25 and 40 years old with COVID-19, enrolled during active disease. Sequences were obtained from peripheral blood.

CDR3 sequence (DNA): TGTGCCAGCAGCTACGGGGGCGGGAGAGATACGCAGTATTTT. Its translation: CASSYGGGRDTQYF. The rearrangement links TRBV11-3 to TRBJ2-3, with a possible D match to TRBD2 (7 bases). The germline CDR1 and CDR2 sequences are SGHNT and YENEEA. The CDR3 has 14 amino acids. V shed 4 bases and J shed 5 bases, with 13 bases lying between them.